A single TCR beta chain is shown here with its context. Its target is not known. This record belongs to a study of T cell clones after liver transplantation. Findings of the study overall: Donor-reactive sequences fell more than third party-reactive ones, suggesting partial deletion.

From germline, CDR1 is MNHEY and CDR2 SMNVEV (reference sequence). V trimming: 4 bases; J trimming: 7 bases; junction bases outside the gene matches: 16. The CDR3 covers 17 residues. Profiled with immunoSEQ multiplex PCR; TCRdb holds only in-frame clones, not every one. The sample records 20,000 to 25,000 clones, about four fifths being singletons. The chain joins TRBV27 to TRBJ1-1; 9 bases map to TRBD1. This sequence originates from a human patient who received a liver transplant. Some T cells may have originated in the graft donor. Sequences were derived from CD8+ T cells from blood, sampled less than 70 months after liver transplant. The CDR3 bases are TGTGCCAGCAGTTCTACCGGGACAGGGTACAGCCAGCATGAAGCTTTCTTT. The encoded protein is CASSSTGTGYSQHEAFF.